Following are 17 T cell receptor beta chains from one sample sequenced in a study of T cells after yellow fever vaccination. TCRdb processed the 5' RACE reads anew with MiXCR; each CDR3 protein has one entry. The data hold about 350,000 distinct CDR3 sequences, with less than 9.5% observed a single time. The specimen comprised PBMCs, sampled around 45 days after the first yellow fever vaccination. The receptors originated from a man between 18 and 35 years old who received the YFV17D yellow fever vaccine.

Ten or more counts support this clonotype. The chain employs TRBV5-4 and TRBJ1-4, with 9 nucleotides matching TRBD1. The CDR3 has 14 amino acids. The ends lost 2 bases at V and 7 bases at J; junction bases unmatched: 3. Looked up from germline, CDR1 is SGHNT and CDR2 is YYREEE (reference sequence). Here the CDR3 DNA reads TGTGCCAGCAGCTTACAGGGGGCAACTGAAAAACTGTTTTTT. Its protein is CASSLQGATEKLFF.

This rearrangement joins TRBV19 to TRBJ1-1; perhaps TRBD1 as D (6 bases). CDR1 and CDR2 (germline): LNHDA, SQIVND (reference sequence). The CDR3 runs to 15 residues. Between the trimmed V and J ends, which lost 7 bases and 0 bases, there was a span of 15 bases. CDR3: CASNQGRGMNTEAFF. CDR3 DNA: TGTGCCAGTAACCAGGGGAGGGGGATGAACACTGAAGCTTTCTTT.

This clonotype has just a few counts. This sequence joins TRBV2 and TRBJ2-1; TRBD1 matches at 8 bases. The ends lost 8 bases at V and 3 bases at J; junction bases unmatched: 3. Germline V gene data show CDR1 as SNHLY and CDR2 as FYNNEI. This CDR3 is built from 13 residues. CDR3 DNA: TGTGCCAGCGATGGACAGGGCTACAATGAGCAGTTCTTC. Protein product: CASDGQGYNEQFF.

This clonotype was observed a few times. This rearrangement joins TRBV11-2 to TRBJ2-3, with TRBD1 matching over 9 bases. Germline V gene lookup returns CDR1 SGHAT and CDR2 FQNNGV. The CDR3 runs to 18 residues. Trimming at V came to 5 bases and at J to 2 bases, leaving 14 bases not matched to a gene. For the CDR3, the DNA is TGTGCCAGCAGCCCAAGACACAGGGGGCGCAGGGTCACAGATACGCAGTATTTT. Amino acids: CASSPRHRGRRVTDTQYF.

This chain uses TRBV7-9 with TRBJ2-2; 12 bases map to TRBD2. The germline gives CDR1 SEHNR, CDR2 FQNEAQ (reference sequence). The length of the CDR3 is 17 residues. After removal of 5 bases from V and 4 bases from J, the junction contained 8 bases not matched to a gene. CDR3 sequence reads: CASSGPSGGAVTGELFF. CDR3 DNA sequence: TGTGCCAGCAGCGGACCTAGCGGGGGGGCCGTCACCGGGGAGCTGTTTTTT.

This clonotype came up a few times. The V and J genes are TRBV6-1 and TRBJ2-3; D is undetermined. Germline V gene data show CDR1 as MNHNS and CDR2 as SASEGT. Trimming shortened V by 3 bases and J by 0 bases, and 7 bases separated the two germline ends. This CDR3 is built from 14 residues. CDR3 nucleotide sequence: TGTGCCAGCAGTGACGGGTATAGCACAGATACGCAGTATTTT. Its translation is CASSDGYSTDTQYF.

In DNA form, the CDR3 reads TGTGCCAGCAGCTCCGAGACAGTCTATAGCAATCAGCCCCAGCATTTT. Amino acid sequence: CASSSETVYSNQPQHF. The chain links TRBV7-8 to TRBJ1-5, with a tentative D call TRBD1 (5 bases). The germline CDR1 and CDR2 sequences are SGHVS and FQNEAQ. Trimming removed 4 bases from V and 0 bases from J, with 13 bases in between. The CDR3 loop spans 16 amino acids. Full variable domain (outside the CDR3, taken from reference TRBV7-8 and TRBJ1-5): GAGVSQSPRYKVAKRGQDVALRCDPISGHVSLFWYQQALGQGPEFLTYFQNEAQLDKSGLPSDRFFAERPEGSVSTLKIQRTQQEDSAVYLCASSSETVYSNQPQHFGDGTRLSIL.

This chain links TRBV18 with TRBJ2-2; TRBD2 is a possible D gene (5 bases). V shed 7 bases and J shed 3 bases, with 15 bases lying between them. The CDR3 loop spans 15 amino acids. CDR1 is KGHSH and CDR2 is LQKENI in the germline V gene. The CDR3 bases are TGTGCCAGCTACGGCGGGCTAGCACACACCGGGGAGCTGTTTTTT. It encodes CASYGGLAHTGELFF.

The V and J genes are TRBV19 and TRBJ1-1; D might be TRBD1 (6 bases). The germline V and J ends were trimmed by 7 bases and 5 bases, with 14 bases remaining between them. Germline loops: CDR1 LNHDA, CDR2 SQIVND (reference sequence). This CDR3 comprises 13 residues. DNA of the CDR3: TGTGCCAGTAAGAAGGGGGAAGGTACTGAAGCTTTCTTT. This translates into CASKKGEGTEAFF.

The V call is TRBV6-2 or TRBV6-3, the J call TRBJ1-2, with a weak D call TRBD1 (5 bases). The ends were cut back, 1 base at V and 3 bases at J, with 15 bases in the middle. The CDR3 contains 16 residues. Per germline, CDR1 MNHEY and CDR2 SVGEGT. CDR3 DNA: TGTGCCAGCAGTTACTGGAAGGACAAAAGATACTATGGCTACACCTTC. Its protein is CASSYWKDKRYYGYTF.

The V call is TRBV7-9, the J call TRBJ2-7; D may match TRBD1 or TRBD2 (5 bases each). The CDR3 is made up of 15 amino acids. The V and J ends lost 1 base and 5 bases respectively, with 15 bases between them. Germline CDR1 reads SEHNR; CDR2 reads FQNEAQ (reference sequence). The CDR3 bases are TGTGCCAGCAGCTTAGTGTCCGGGGCTATCCACGAGCAGTACTTC. This translates into CASSLVSGAIHEQYF.

This clonotype was counted a few times. The V and J genes are TRBV7-2 and TRBJ1-1, with D tentatively TRBD1 (5 bases). The germline V and J ends were trimmed by 5 bases and 9 bases, with 16 bases remaining between them. Per the germline V gene, CDR1 is SGHTA and CDR2 is FQGNSA. The CDR3 loop spans 13 amino acids. CDR3 region: CASSPRGLGKAFF. The DNA of the CDR3 is TGTGCCAGCAGCCCGCGGGGCTTGGGGAAAGCTTTCTTT.

This clonotype has just a few counts. A read error may be the cause here, since a much bigger clone is one base away. This chain links TRBV7-9 with TRBJ1-5; D is unresolved. The CDR3 is 13 residues long. Germline V lookup: CDR1 SEHNR, CDR2 FQNEAQ (reference sequence). V was cut by 5 bases and J by 5 bases, with 10 bases left in between. The CDR3 region is CASSVGLDQPQHF. CDR3 nucleotide sequence: TGTGCCAGCAGCGTAGGGTTGGATCAGCCCCAGCATTTT.

This clonotype has a count of ten or more. The rearrangement joins TRBV10-3 to TRBJ1-1; 11 bases are a match to TRBD1. Looked up from germline, CDR1 is ENHRY and CDR2 is SYGVKD. The CDR3 runs to 15 residues. The V segment lost 2 bases and the J segment 4 bases; nucleotides outside the gene matches: 3. CDR3 DNA sequence: TGTGCCATCAGTGAGCCGGGACAGGGGGGCACTGAAGCTTTCTTT. Translation: CAISEPGQGGTEAFF.

The chain combines TRBV2 with TRBJ2-2; D unresolved. Germline CDR1 SNHLY, CDR2 FYNNEI. This CDR3 is 12 amino acids long. Deletions cut 5 bases from V and 3 bases from J, with 4 bases between. The DNA for the CDR3 is TGTGCCAGCAGTACCCACACCGGGGAGCTGTTTTTT. Amino acid sequence: CASSTHTGELFF.

This clonotype was seen ten or more times. The rearrangement links TRBV6-1 to TRBJ2-3, with 15 bases identical to TRBD2. V lost 6 bases to trimming and J lost 2 bases; unmatched junction nucleotides: 6. CDR1 and CDR2 from the germline V gene are MNHNS and SASEGT. There are 17 residues in the CDR3. CDR3 loop: CASRIGLAGGLTDTQYF. The CDR3 DNA sequence: TGTGCCAGCAGAATAGGACTAGCGGGGGGGCTCACAGATACGCAGTATTTT.

There are a few counts of this clonotype. The chain couples TRBV6-1 to TRBJ2-1, with D possibly matching TRBD1 (6 bases). Germline values: CDR1 MNHNS, CDR2 SASEGT. V lost 8 bases and J lost 0, with 11 bases in between. The CDR3 runs 14 residues. DNA for the CDR3: TGTGCCAGCGCCCAGGGGAGCTCCTACAATGAGCAGTTCTTC. As protein: CASAQGSSYNEQFF.